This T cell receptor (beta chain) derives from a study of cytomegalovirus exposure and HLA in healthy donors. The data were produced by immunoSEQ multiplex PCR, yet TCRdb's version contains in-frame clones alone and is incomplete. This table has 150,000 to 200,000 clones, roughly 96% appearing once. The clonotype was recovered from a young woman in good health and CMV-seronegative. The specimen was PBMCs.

The CDR3 sequence is CASSLGSGGANTQYF. The CDR3 region has the DNA TGTGCCAGCAGCTTAGGGTCGGGGGGTGCGAATACGCAGTATTTT. The rearrangement uses TRBV7-2 and TRBJ2-3, with 7 bases that match TRBD2. Looked up from germline, CDR1 is SGHTA and CDR2 is FQGNSA. V lost 1 base, J lost 7 bases, and 8 bases stayed unmatched. CDR3 length: 15 residues.